This T cell receptor (beta chain) was captured by sequencing in a study of cytomegalovirus exposure and HLA in healthy donors. Germline loops: CDR1 SGHTA, CDR2 FQGNSA. The length of the CDR3 is 16 residues. With 1 base clipped from V and 3 bases from J, the junction kept 4 bases outside the gene matches. PCR was performed using 60 Vbeta and 13 Jbeta primers. Under the authors' procedure: About 11 million shared chains were among the 80 million or so unique TCR beta chains that a later analysis counted. Data came from immunoSEQ multiplex PCR; TCRdb stores just in-frame clones and leaves some out. D and trimming were read from the DNA, whereas the V and J calls and clone size are those reported in that table. The table shows around 180,000 clones, with around 73% occurring only once.

Sequenced sample: PBMCs. This TCR was recovered from a man in his 60s in good health and CMV-seronegative. V gene TRBV7-2 combines with J gene TRBJ2-5; 11 bases are a match to TRBD2. In nucleotides, the CDR3 is TGTGCCAGCAGCTTAGGGGTAGCGGGAGGGGAAGAGACCCAGTACTTC. It translates to CASSLGVAGGEETQYF.